Listed below are T cell receptor beta chains from one sample, sequenced in a study of identifying expanded T cells in peripheral blood. This table comes from immunoSEQ multiplex PCR, and its TCRdb copy is limited to in-frame clones, with some not included. The sample lists about 100,000 clones, around 89% occurring once. The specimen sequenced was blood. These TCRs come from a person aged 18-70 years in good health. The CDR3 runs from the conserved cysteine through the conserved F or W. The D gene is left open where the match is weak. The listing skips clone size in some rows; elsewhere it reads once, few, many or a size class.

d_call: TRBD1; clone_size: NA; j_call: TRBJ2-1; v_call: TRBV9; cdr3_nt: TGTGCCAGCAGCGTATTTTCGACAGGGGGGTTCGCAGAGCAGTTCTTC; cdr3_aa: CASSVFSTGGFAEQFF
d_call: TRBD1; clone_size: NA; j_call: TRBJ2-7; v_call: TRBV10-3; cdr3_nt: TGTGCCATCAGTGAGTCGGGACAGTCCCTCTTC; cdr3_aa: CAISESGQSLF
d_call: NA; clone_size: NA; j_call: TRBJ2-1; v_call: TRBV7-2; cdr3_nt: TGTGCCAGCAGTCTCAACAGGGTCAATGAGCAGTTCTTC; cdr3_aa: CASSLNRVNEQFF
d_call: NA; clone_size: few; j_call: TRBJ1-6; v_call: TRBV7-8; cdr3_nt: TGTGCCAGCAGCTTAGCGGGAGGGAGCGGGGCACCCCTCCACTTT; cdr3_aa: CASSLAGGSGAPLHF
d_call: TRBD2; clone_size: NA; j_call: TRBJ2-1; v_call: TRBV13; cdr3_nt: TGTGCCAGCAGCCCGGGACTAGCAACGGCGGTAGAGCAGTTCTTC; cdr3_aa: CASSPGLATAVEQFF
d_call: NA; clone_size: NA; j_call: TRBJ2-2; v_call: TRBV6-1; cdr3_nt: TGTGCCAGCACCGGGACCGGGGAGCTGTTTTTT; cdr3_aa: CASTGTGELFF
d_call: NA; clone_size: NA; j_call: TRBJ2-7; v_call: TRBV4-3; cdr3_nt: TGCGCCAGCAGCCAAGGGCTTTTTGGTTACGAGCAGTACTTC; cdr3_aa: CASSQGLFGYEQYF
d_call: TRBD1; clone_size: NA; j_call: TRBJ2-5; v_call: TRBV5-6; cdr3_nt: TGTGCCAGCAGCTCCCAGGGGGATCAAGAGACCCAGTACTTC; cdr3_aa: CASSSQGDQETQYF
d_call: TRBD1; clone_size: NA; j_call: TRBJ1-5; v_call: TRBV19; cdr3_nt: TGTGCCAGTAGTATTAGAGGGACAGGGCAAAGACAGCCCCAGCATTTT; cdr3_aa: CASSIRGTGQRQPQHF
d_call: NA; clone_size: few; j_call: TRBJ2-7; v_call: TRBV9; cdr3_nt: TGTGCCAGCAGCGTATCAGGGGGGGCCCCCTACGAGCAGTACTTC; cdr3_aa: CASSVSGGAPYEQYF
d_call: NA; clone_size: once; j_call: TRBJ1-2; v_call: TRBV29-1; cdr3_nt: TGCAGCGCAAACCTGGGGGCGGGAAGCTCGGGCTATGGCTACACCTTC; cdr3_aa: CSANLGAGSSGYGYTF
d_call: TRBD2; clone_size: NA; j_call: TRBJ2-1; v_call: TRBV6-1; cdr3_nt: TGTGCCAGCAGGAGGGGACTAGCGGGGGGGAAGGAGCAGTTCTTC; cdr3_aa: CASRRGLAGGKEQFF
d_call: NA; clone_size: NA; j_call: TRBJ1-2; v_call: TRBV7-2; cdr3_nt: TGTGCCAGCAGCTTATCCGTGCCGGGAGCCAACTATGGCTACACCTTC; cdr3_aa: CASSLSVPGANYGYTF
d_call: NA; clone_size: few; j_call: TRBJ1-5; v_call: TRBV18; cdr3_nt: TGTGCCAGCTCCCAATGGGGGGATCAGCCCCAGCATTTT; cdr3_aa: CASSQWGDQPQHF
d_call: TRBD1; clone_size: NA; j_call: TRBJ1-5; v_call: TRBV6-1; cdr3_nt: TGTGCCAGCACTCTCCTACAGGGGGCGGATCAGCCCCAGCATTTT; cdr3_aa: CASTLLQGADQPQHF
d_call: TRBD1; clone_size: NA; j_call: TRBJ1-1; v_call: TRBV19; cdr3_nt: TGTGCCACGGCGGCGCAGGGGGACACTGAAGCTTTCTTT; cdr3_aa: CATAAQGDTEAFF
d_call: TRBD2; clone_size: NA; j_call: TRBJ2-3; v_call: TRBV2; cdr3_nt: TGTGCCAGCAGTGATAGGGCGGGGGGCCGTGGAGATACGCAGTATTTT; cdr3_aa: CASSDRAGGRGDTQYF
d_call: NA; clone_size: NA; j_call: TRBJ1-2; v_call: TRBV7-2; cdr3_nt: TGTGCCAGCAGCTTGGCAGGTGTAAACTCGGGTACCTTC; cdr3_aa: CASSLAGVNSGTF
d_call: NA; clone_size: once; j_call: TRBJ2-2; v_call: TRBV29-1; cdr3_nt: TGCAGCGTTTCGCCCCACCGGACAGATTTGACCGGGGAGCTGTTTTTT; cdr3_aa: CSVSPHRTDLTGELFF
d_call: NA; clone_size: large; j_call: TRBJ1-1; v_call: TRBV14; cdr3_nt: TGTGCCAGCAGCCAAGAACGGAGACGAGCTTTCTTT; cdr3_aa: CASSQERRRAFF
d_call: NA; clone_size: NA; j_call: TRBJ1-1; v_call: TRBV28; cdr3_nt: TGTGCCAGCATCGCGTTCAAGAACACTGAAGCTTTCTTT; cdr3_aa: CASIAFKNTEAFF
d_call: TRBD1; clone_size: NA; j_call: TRBJ2-7; v_call: TRBV18; cdr3_nt: TGTGCCAGCTCACCGGAAGACAGGGTGAGCTCCTACGAGCAGTACTTC; cdr3_aa: CASSPEDRVSSYEQYF
d_call: NA; clone_size: NA; j_call: TRBJ2-2; v_call: TRBV5-1; cdr3_nt: TGCGCCAGCAGCTTTAGGTTGGAGAACACCGGGGAGCTGTTTTTT; cdr3_aa: CASSFRLENTGELFF
d_call: NA; clone_size: NA; j_call: TRBJ2-5; v_call: TRBV18; cdr3_nt: TGTGCCAGCTCACCGCCCCTGGGTGGCGAGACCCAGTACTTC; cdr3_aa: CASSPPLGGETQYF
d_call: NA; clone_size: NA; j_call: TRBJ1-6; v_call: TRBV18; cdr3_nt: TGTGCCAGCTCACCGGACCGGAATTCACCCCTCCACTTT; cdr3_aa: CASSPDRNSPLHF
d_call: TRBD1; clone_size: NA; j_call: TRBJ2-6; v_call: TRBV7-9; cdr3_nt: TGTGCCAGCAGCTTAAGACAGGGCATCTCTGGGGCCAACGTCCTGACTTTC; cdr3_aa: CASSLRQGISGANVLTF
d_call: NA; clone_size: NA; j_call: TRBJ1-1; v_call: TRBV7-9; cdr3_nt: TGTGCCAGCAGCTTAGGGCTTTCGGGAACTGAAGCTTTCTTT; cdr3_aa: CASSLGLSGTEAFF
d_call: TRBD1; clone_size: few; j_call: TRBJ2-7; v_call: TRBV7-2; cdr3_nt: TGTGCCAGCAGCTTACCGGGACAGGGGGCGTACGAGCAGTACTTC; cdr3_aa: CASSLPGQGAYEQYF
d_call: TRBD2; clone_size: NA; j_call: TRBJ2-1; v_call: TRBV4-3; cdr3_nt: TGCGCCAGCAGCCAGACTTACCTGGGCGGGGGGGTTTTAGATGAGCAGTTCTTC; cdr3_aa: CASSQTYLGGGVLDEQFF
d_call: NA; clone_size: NA; j_call: TRBJ2-7; v_call: TRBV6-5; cdr3_nt: TGTGCCAGCGGTGGGGGGCCGGGTTACGAGCAGTACTTC; cdr3_aa: CASGGGPGYEQYF
d_call: NA; clone_size: NA; j_call: TRBJ2-7; v_call: TRBV7-2; cdr3_nt: TGTGCCAGCAGCTCGGCGGGGACCTCCCGTGAGCAGTACTTC; cdr3_aa: CASSSAGTSREQYF
d_call: NA; clone_size: few; j_call: TRBJ1-3; v_call: TRBV7-2; cdr3_nt: TGTGCCAGCAGCAGTCTACCCGGAAACACCATATATTTT; cdr3_aa: CASSSLPGNTIYF
d_call: NA; clone_size: NA; j_call: TRBJ1-1; v_call: TRBV4-1; cdr3_nt: TGCGCCAGCAGCCAGGACAAAAAAACTGAAGCTTTCTTT; cdr3_aa: CASSQDKKTEAFF
d_call: NA; clone_size: NA; j_call: TRBJ2-7; v_call: TRBV6-6; cdr3_nt: TGTGCCAGCGGCATTATACAGGCTGACGAGCAGTACTTC; cdr3_aa: CASGIIQADEQYF
d_call: TRBD1; clone_size: NA; j_call: TRBJ1-2; v_call: TRBV4-1; cdr3_nt: TGCGCCAGCAGCCAAGATTTCCAAGGGGGCGGGTTTGGCTACACCTTC; cdr3_aa: CASSQDFQGGGFGYTF
d_call: NA; clone_size: once; j_call: TRBJ2-1; v_call: TRBV14; cdr3_nt: TGTGCCAGCAGCCCGACTGGGTGGAATGAGCAGTTCTTC; cdr3_aa: CASSPTGWNEQFF
d_call: NA; clone_size: NA; j_call: TRBJ2-7; v_call: TRBV7-9; cdr3_nt: TGTGCCAGCAGCTTAGGGGGGCAGTCCTACGAGCAGTACTTC; cdr3_aa: CASSLGGQSYEQYF
d_call: NA; clone_size: NA; j_call: TRBJ2-5; v_call: TRBV7-2; cdr3_nt: TGTGCCAGCAGCTTAGTCTACCAAGAGACCCAGTACTTC; cdr3_aa: CASSLVYQETQYF
d_call: NA; clone_size: once; j_call: TRBJ2-1; v_call: TRBV11-2; cdr3_nt: TGTGCCAGCAGCAGTATACGGGGCCGAGGTAATGAGCAGTTCTTC; cdr3_aa: CASSSIRGRGNEQFF
d_call: TRBD1; clone_size: NA; j_call: TRBJ1-6; v_call: TRBV30; cdr3_nt: TGTGCCTGGTCCTCCCCGGGACAGCTAAATTCACCCCTCCACTTT; cdr3_aa: CAWSSPGQLNSPLHF
d_call: TRBD2; clone_size: NA; j_call: TRBJ2-3; v_call: TRBV7-2; cdr3_nt: TGTGCCAGCAGCCCACTAGCGGGGGGAACAGATACGCAGTATTTT; cdr3_aa: CASSPLAGGTDTQYF
d_call: NA; clone_size: NA; j_call: TRBJ1-6; v_call: TRBV19; cdr3_nt: TGTGCCAGTAGTGCCCGGGGGGTGTTCGATTCACCCCTCCACTTT; cdr3_aa: CASSARGVFDSPLHF
d_call: NA; clone_size: NA; j_call: TRBJ1-2; v_call: TRBV7-2; cdr3_nt: TGTGCCAGCAGCTGGACCAGGCCTAACTATGGCTACACCTTC; cdr3_aa: CASSWTRPNYGYTF
d_call: NA; clone_size: NA; j_call: TRBJ2-3; v_call: TRBV5-4; cdr3_nt: TGTGCCAGCAGCGGTGGGGGTTCCACAGATACGCAGTATTTT; cdr3_aa: CASSGGGSTDTQYF
d_call: TRBD1; clone_size: NA; j_call: TRBJ2-5; v_call: TRBV15; cdr3_nt: TGTGCCACCAGCAGAGATTTTAGGGACAGGGGGGAGACCCAGTACTTC; cdr3_aa: CATSRDFRDRGETQYF
d_call: TRBD2; clone_size: NA; j_call: TRBJ2-4; v_call: TRBV2; cdr3_nt: TGTGCCGGGGGGGAAGGTGGCATTCAGTACTTC; cdr3_aa: CAGGEGGIQYF
d_call: TRBD1; clone_size: NA; j_call: TRBJ2-1; v_call: TRBV11-2; cdr3_nt: TGTGCCAGCAGCCGACGGACAGGGAGTATCGATTACAATGAGCAGTTCTTC; cdr3_aa: CASSRRTGSIDYNEQFF
d_call: TRBD1; clone_size: NA; j_call: TRBJ1-5; v_call: TRBV18; cdr3_nt: TGTGCCAGCTCCCCATTCCGGGACAGGGGAGGTCAGCCCCAGCATTTT; cdr3_aa: CASSPFRDRGGQPQHF
d_call: NA; clone_size: NA; j_call: TRBJ2-2; v_call: TRBV30; cdr3_nt: TGTGCCTGGAGTCCGAACACCGGGGAGCTGTTTTTT; cdr3_aa: CAWSPNTGELFF
d_call: NA; clone_size: NA; j_call: TRBJ2-2; v_call: TRBV28; cdr3_nt: TGTGCCAGCAGTTTTCCTGAAGACACCGGGGAGCTGTTTTTT; cdr3_aa: CASSFPEDTGELFF
d_call: NA; clone_size: NA; j_call: TRBJ1-1; v_call: TRBV4-1; cdr3_nt: TGCGCCAGCAGCCAAGATTGGGCGCCGAACACTGAAGCTTTCTTT; cdr3_aa: CASSQDWAPNTEAFF
d_call: NA; clone_size: NA; j_call: TRBJ1-4; v_call: TRBV19; cdr3_nt: TGTGCCAGTTCCAGCACAACTAATGAAAAACTGTTTTTT; cdr3_aa: CASSSTTNEKLFF
d_call: NA; clone_size: NA; j_call: TRBJ1-1; v_call: TRBV7-8; cdr3_nt: TGTGCCAGCAGCTTAGTTTCGGGACAAGAAGCTTTCTTT; cdr3_aa: CASSLVSGQEAFF
d_call: NA; clone_size: NA; j_call: TRBJ2-1; v_call: TRBV19; cdr3_nt: TGTGCCAGTAGTATCCTCCGGCATGAGCAGTTCTTC; cdr3_aa: CASSILRHEQFF
d_call: NA; clone_size: NA; j_call: TRBJ2-1; v_call: TRBV6-5; cdr3_nt: TGTGCCAGCAGTTACAACAACGGGGGTAGACAGTTCTTC; cdr3_aa: CASSYNNGGRQFF